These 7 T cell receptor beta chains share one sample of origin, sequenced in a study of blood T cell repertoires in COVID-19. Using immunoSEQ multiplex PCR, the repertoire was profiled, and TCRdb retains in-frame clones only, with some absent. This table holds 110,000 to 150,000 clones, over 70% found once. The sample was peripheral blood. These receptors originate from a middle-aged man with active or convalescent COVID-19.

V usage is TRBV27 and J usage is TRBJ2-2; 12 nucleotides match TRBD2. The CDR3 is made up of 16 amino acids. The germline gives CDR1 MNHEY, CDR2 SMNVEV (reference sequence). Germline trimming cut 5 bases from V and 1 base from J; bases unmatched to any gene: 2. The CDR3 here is CASSRLAGVNTGELFF. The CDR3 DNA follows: TGTGCCAGCAGTAGACTAGCGGGGGTGAACACCGGGGAGCTGTTTTTT.

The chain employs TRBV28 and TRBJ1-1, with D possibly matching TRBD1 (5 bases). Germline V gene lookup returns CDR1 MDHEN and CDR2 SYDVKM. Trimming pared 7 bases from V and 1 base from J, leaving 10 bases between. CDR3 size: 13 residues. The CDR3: CASTLDRNTEAFF. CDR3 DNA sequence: TGTGCCAGCACCTTAGACAGGAACACTGAAGCTTTCTTT.

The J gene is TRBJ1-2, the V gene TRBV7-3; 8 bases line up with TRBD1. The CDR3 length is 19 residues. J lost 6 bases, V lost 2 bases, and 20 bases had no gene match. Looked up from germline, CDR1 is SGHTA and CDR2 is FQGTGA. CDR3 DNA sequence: TGTGCCAGCAGCTTATCCTATACCGGGACAGGCACTTCGGGAGATGGCTACACCTTC. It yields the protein CASSLSYTGTGTSGDGYTF. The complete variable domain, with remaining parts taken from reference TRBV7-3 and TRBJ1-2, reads GAGVSQTPSNKVTEKGKYVELRCDPISGHTALYWYRQSLGQGPEFLIYFQGTGAADDSGLPNDRFFAVRPEGSVSTLKIQRTERGDSAVYLCASSLSYTGTGTSGDGYTFGSGTRLTVV.

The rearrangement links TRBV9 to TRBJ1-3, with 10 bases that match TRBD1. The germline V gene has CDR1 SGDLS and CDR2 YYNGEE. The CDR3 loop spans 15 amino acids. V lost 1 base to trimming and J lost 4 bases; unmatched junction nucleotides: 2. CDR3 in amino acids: CASSVRGQGGNTIYF. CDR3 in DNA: TGTGCCAGCAGCGTACGGGGACAGGGGGGAAACACCATATATTTT.

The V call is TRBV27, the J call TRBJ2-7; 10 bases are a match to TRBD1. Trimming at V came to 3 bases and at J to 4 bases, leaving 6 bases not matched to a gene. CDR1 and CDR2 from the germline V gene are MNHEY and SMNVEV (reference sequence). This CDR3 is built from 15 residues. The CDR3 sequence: CASSLPGQGIYEQYF. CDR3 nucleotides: TGTGCCAGCAGTTTGCCGGGACAGGGGATATACGAGCAGTACTTC.

The CDR3 reads CASTLTSAHNEQFF. CDR3 nucleotides: TGTGCCAGCACCCTGACTAGCGCCCACAATGAGCAGTTCTTC. The rearrangement joins TRBV3-1 (or the pseudogene TRBV3-2) to TRBJ2-1; 8 nucleotides match TRBD2. Germline V gene data show CDR1 as LGHDT and CDR2 as YNNKEL (reference sequence). This CDR3 has 14 amino acids. Trimming cost V 7 bases and J 5 bases; bases outside gene matches: 7.

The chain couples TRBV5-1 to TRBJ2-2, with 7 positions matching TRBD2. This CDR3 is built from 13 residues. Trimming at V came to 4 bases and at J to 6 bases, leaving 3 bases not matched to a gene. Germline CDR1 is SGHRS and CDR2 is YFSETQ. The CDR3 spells CASSVGGSGELFF. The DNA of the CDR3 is TGCGCCAGCAGCGTGGGAGGGTCCGGGGAGCTGTTTTTT.